Shown below are 21 T cell receptor beta chains from a single sample sequenced in a study of cytomegalovirus exposure and HLA in healthy donors. Vbeta (60) and Jbeta (13) primers were used in the PCR. Sequencing used immunoSEQ multiplex PCR; TCRdb keeps in-frame clones, though not all of them. Of some 200,000 clones in the sample, approximately 85% were seen once. The sequenced sample consisted of PBMCs. Every receptor here comes from a middle-aged woman in good health and CMV-seronegative.

A single count supports this clone. The CDR3 DNA sequence: TGCGCCAGCAGATCATGGCCGGGACAGGCCACCTACGAGCAGTACTTC. It codes for CASRSWPGQATYEQYF. The genes are TRBV5-1 and TRBJ2-7, with 8 bases identical to TRBD1. V was clipped by 5 bases and J by 2 bases; unmatched bases: 12. Germline CDR1 is SGHRS and CDR2 is YFSETQ. CDR3 length: 16 residues.

DNA for the CDR3: TGTGCCAGCAGTGGCTCTAGCGGGGGTTACACAGATACGCAGTATTTT. This codes for CASSGSSGGYTDTQYF. This sequence joins TRBV25-1 and TRBJ2-3, with TRBD2 matching over 10 bases. Germline values: CDR1 MGHDK, CDR2 SYGVNS. Germline trimming cut 4 bases from V and 2 bases from J; bases unmatched to any gene: 6. The CDR3 extends over 16 amino acids.

The gene calls are TRBV15 and TRBJ1-1; a weak D match, TRBD1 (5 bases). Trimming left V 0 bases short and J 3 bases short, with 17 bases between. The CDR3 spans 17 residues. Germline CDR1 is LNHNV and CDR2 is YYDKDF (reference sequence). CDR3 amino acids: CATSRDREVRSYTEAFF. The DNA for the CDR3 is TGTGCCACCAGCAGAGACAGGGAGGTCCGGAGTTACACTGAAGCTTTCTTT.

The genes are TRBV19 and TRBJ2-6; D is perhaps TRBD1 (6 bases). V shed 4 bases and J shed 0 bases, with 10 bases lying between them. The CDR3 length is 16 residues. Germline V lookup: CDR1 LNHDA, CDR2 SQIVND (reference sequence). CDR3 sequence reads: CASSKTGPSGANVLTF. The CDR3 DNA follows: TGTGCCAGTAGTAAGACAGGACCCTCTGGGGCCAACGTCCTGACTTTC.

The chain is built from TRBV30 and TRBJ1-1, with unresolved D. The CDR3 is made up of 13 amino acids. The germline gives CDR1 GTSNPN, CDR2 SVGIG (reference sequence). Between the trimmed V and J ends, which lost 4 bases and 1 base, there was a span of 10 bases. The CDR3 DNA sequence: TGTGCCTGGAAAAGCAAGCAGAACACTGAAGCTTTCTTT. Encoded protein: CAWKSKQNTEAFF.

The gene calls are TRBV5-1 and TRBJ1-4; D is uncertain. The CDR3 extends over 16 amino acids. With 0 bases removed from V and 3 bases from J, the gap between germline ends came to 12 bases. Germline loops: CDR1 SGHRS, CDR2 YFSETQ. DNA of the CDR3: TGCGCCAGCAGCTTGGGTCCGGGTATGCCTAATGAAAAACTGTTTTTT. Translated: CASSLGPGMPNEKLFF.

The V and J genes are TRBV5-1 and TRBJ2-1, with 9 bases that match TRBD2. Germline lookup yields CDR1 SGHRS and CDR2 YFSETQ. CDR3 length: 18 amino acids. Unmatched junction bases numbered 16, after V lost 0 bases and J lost 9 bases. The CDR3 nucleotides are TGCGCCAGCAGCTTGGCCTCTTTCGGGCTAGCGGGATCTGGTGAGCAGTTCTTC. Translating it yields CASSLASFGLAGSGEQFF. Full variable domain (rest looked up from reference TRBV5-1 and TRBJ2-1): KAGVTQTPRYLIKTRGQQVTLSCSPISGHRSVSWYQQTPGQGLQFLFEYFSETQRNKGNFPGRFSGRQFSNSRSEMNVSTLELGDSALYLCASSLASFGLAGSGEQFFGPGTRLTVL.

This chain uses TRBV29-1 with TRBJ2-7; D ambiguous. Deletions cut 4 bases from V and 1 base from J, with 8 bases between. Germline V gene lookup returns CDR1 SQVTM and CDR2 ANQGSEA. The CDR3 contains 12 residues. CDR3 nucleotide sequence: TGCAGCGTTGTTTGGCCATCCTACGAGCAGTACTTC. Translated: CSVVWPSYEQYF.

The sample holds a few counts of this clone. The V gene is TRBV7-9, the J gene TRBJ2-7, with D unclear. The CDR3 has 13 amino acids. The germline V gene encodes CDR1 SEHNR and CDR2 FQNEAQ (reference sequence). The V gene lost 5 bases and the J gene lost 0 bases, with 8 bases spanning the gap. The CDR3, as DNA: TGTGCCAGCAGCCCCCCCCTCTCCTACGAGCAGTACTTC. This gives the protein CASSPPLSYEQYF.

V usage is TRBV5-1 and J usage is TRBJ1-1; TRBD1 matches 9 bases. This CDR3 has 18 amino acids. The J segment lost 6 bases and the V segment lost 1 base, leaving 16 bases of the junction unmatched. From germline, CDR1 is SGHRS and CDR2 YFSETQ. The CDR3 DNA reads as TGCGCCAGCAGCTTGACGGCCGGGACAGGGTCTCACAAACCTGAAGCTTTCTTT. Translated, it gives CASSLTAGTGSHKPEAFF.

The chain uses TRBV2 and TRBJ1-5; D not resolved. From germline, CDR1 is SNHLY and CDR2 FYNNEI. Trimming took off 2 bases at V and 0 bases at J, with 5 bases between the two ends. This CDR3 is built from 14 residues. CDR3 DNA: TGTGCCAGCAGTGAATTAAATAGCAATCAGCCCCAGCATTTT. This codes for CASSELNSNQPQHF.

V usage is TRBV7-8 and J usage is TRBJ1-3; no clear D gene. The germline gives CDR1 SGHVS, CDR2 FQNEAQ. Trimming pared 1 base from V and 1 base from J, leaving 5 bases between. This CDR3 comprises 14 residues. Here the CDR3 reads CASSLGLSGNTIYF. The DNA for the CDR3 is TGTGCCAGCAGCTTAGGCCTATCTGGAAACACCATATATTTT.

The V call is TRBV10-2, the J call TRBJ2-6, with a weak D call TRBD1 (7 bases). The CDR3 extends over 17 amino acids. The V end was cut by 3 bases, the J end by 1 base, with 13 bases between. Germline V CDR1 and CDR2: WSHSY, SAAADI. CDR3 nucleotide sequence: TGCGCCAGCAGTGACCACAGGGGACTTTCTGGGGCCAACGTCCTGACTTTC. Translating gives CASSDHRGLSGANVLTF.

This clone is deemed medium-sized. CDR3 residues: CSVRGAGNTIYF. The DNA of the CDR3 is TGCAGCGTTCGGGGTGCTGGAAACACCATATATTTT. The V gene is TRBV29-1, the J gene TRBJ1-3; D not resolved. This CDR3 is 12 amino acids long. The V end lost 5 bases, the J end lost 2 bases, and 7 bases lay between the germline ends. CDR1 and CDR2 (germline): SQVTM, ANQGSEA.

The chain recombines TRBV19 with TRBJ1-3; the D gene is possibly TRBD1 (6 bases). The length of the CDR3 is 14 residues. V was cut by 3 bases and J by 3 bases, with 9 bases left in between. CDR1 is LNHDA, CDR2 SQIVND, per germline (reference sequence). This CDR3 reads CASSIGRGGNTIYF. Written as DNA, the CDR3 is TGTGCCAGTAGTATTGGCAGGGGTGGAAACACCATATATTTT.

The chain carries TRBV10-3 and TRBJ2-5, with TRBD1 matching 8 bases. The CDR3 totals 15 residues. The junction had 1 base not matched to a gene; V was cut back by 0 bases and J by 1 base. Germline V gene sequence: CDR1 ENHRY, CDR2 SYGVKD. CDR3 DNA sequence: TGTGCCATCAGTGAGTCGACAGGGGCCCAAGAGACCCAGTACTTC. Translated, it gives CAISESTGAQETQYF.

The V gene is TRBV9, the J gene TRBJ2-3; D gene unclear. The CDR3 runs to 14 residues. Trimming pared 3 bases from V and 1 base from J, leaving 9 bases between. The germline V gene encodes CDR1 SGDLS and CDR2 YYNGEE. The CDR3 DNA is TGTGCCAGCAGCGCATTGCTAGGCACAGATACGCAGTATTTT. Residues: CASSALLGTDTQYF.

CDR3 nucleotides: TGTGCCAGCAGCTGGGGACCTAGCGAAGGGGAGCAGTACTTC. Its translation is CASSWGPSEGEQYF. The chain employs TRBV7-6 and TRBJ2-7; a possible D gene is TRBD2 (6 bases). Germline V gene data show CDR1 as SGHVS and CDR2 as FNYEAQ. CDR3 length equals 14 residues. Trimming cost V 4 bases and J 7 bases, with 17 bases left between them.

Only one count was recorded for this clone. The chain is built from TRBV11-3 and TRBJ2-2; D not resolved. The CDR3 is 12 amino acids. Germline V gene lookup returns CDR1 SGHNT and CDR2 YENEEA. Deletions cut 4 bases from V and 6 bases from J, with 6 bases between. This CDR3 reads CASSSRAGELFF. CDR3 bases: TGTGCCAGCAGCTCTAGAGCCGGGGAGCTGTTTTTT.

The chain combines TRBV18 with TRBJ2-1, with D perhaps TRBD2 (5 bases). The CDR3 totals 15 residues. The V gene lost 4 bases and the J gene lost 1 base, with 11 bases spanning the gap. Germline values: CDR1 KGHSH, CDR2 LQKENI. CDR3 region: CASSRPDWSYNEQFF. In DNA form, the CDR3 reads TGTGCCAGCTCACGACCGGACTGGTCCTACAATGAGCAGTTCTTC.

The V and J genes are TRBV7-8 and TRBJ1-2, with D possibly matching TRBD1 (6 bases). From germline, CDR1 is SGHVS and CDR2 FQNEAQ. The CDR3 has 12 residues. V was clipped by 5 bases and J by 6 bases, with 10 bases between them. CDR3 region: CASSVGGHGYTF. The DNA of the CDR3 is TGTGCCAGCAGCGTCGGGGGGCATGGCTACACCTTC.